What follows describes a single TCR beta chain. The antigen it recognizes is unknown. A much larger clone lies one base from this, so it may be a read error. This specimen includes other DNA sequences encoding the same CDR3. The record originates from a study of shared clonotypes between healthy human individuals (dated by TCRdb to 2020 to 2021). Study-level background: A couple of women and a few men aged 18 to 49 years were included in the cohort. Per donor, three plates each were used for CD4 naive and CD4 memory, two for CD8 naive, and one for CD8 memory. Between about 0.94 and 8.9 billion PBMCs per donor were obtained by leukapheresis. Different laboratories and diverse techniques were used to prepare libraries and sequence TCR repertoires, to increase sequencing depth and limit assay-specific biases. Blood TCR repertoires of five healthy adults were deeply sequenced to estimate repertoire size and the extent of clonotype sharing between individuals.

Overall study outcomes, separate from this receptor: Across several donors, approximately 5% of naive CD4, around 3.5% of naive CD8, about 2.3% of memory CD4, and over 0.35% of memory CD8 clonotypes were shared. Because the study included only a small number of donors, the genetic and exposure-history diversity represented was limited. Based on pairwise subsampling, the degree of clonotype sharing among donors was expected to be affected by sequencing depth. Incomplete sequencing was indicated by rarefaction of sorted-subset datasets, despite the large sequencing depth. Clonotypes shared by all four sorted-subset donors showed higher generation probabilities than non-shared clonotypes. Naive subsets generally had larger estimated clonotype richness than memory subsets. Sampling was restricted to blood, and TCR repertoires in tissue are likely to differ from TCR repertoires in blood.

The CDR3 contains 16 residues, cysteine and phenylalanine counted. CDR3 DNA only is kept here, 48 bases in frame from base 1. Healthy HIV-negative adults with no recently reported acute infections or vaccinations were included as donors. Every donor was a Caucasian adult residing in Nashville, Tennessee, USA. Magnetic negative selection was used to enrich CD4+ T cells, after which naive cells were positively selected on CD45RA and the negative fraction became the memory subset. After blood collection by leukapheresis, PBMCs were isolated using Ficoll-Histopaque density gradient centrifugation and then cryopreserved in the vapor phase of liquid nitrogen. Analytical flow cytometry was used to check the purity and quantity of each magnetically sorted T cell population. From each sorted fraction, genomic DNA was isolated and quantified by UV absorbance on a Nanodrop 2000c. Using the deep immunoSEQ assay, TCR CDR3 regions were amplified from genomic DNA by multiplex PCR. Genomic DNA extracted from each cell subset was distributed evenly over all wells of several immunoSEQ 96-well plates, and each plate served as one replicate. Each replicate PCR for sorted subsets received roughly 200 ng genomic DNA, equal to tens of thousands of T cell genomes. The purified libraries were quantified using a Qubit 3.0 fluorometer, sized with a Bioanalyzer 2100, and then quantified again using the KAPA Library Quantification kit. A separate single-read 150-cycle Illumina NextSeq 550 flow cell was used to sequence each immunoSEQ 96-well plate. The source study handled its data this way. The immunoSEQ output contained only junctional sequences without quality scores, so filtering could not match that applied to full-length reads. To assign V/J genes and CDR3, sequences were annotated using PyIR, a Python wrapper for IgBLAST v1.9, with IMGT germline references. Reads were filtered out if the reads had weak V/J assignments (E-value above 1e-6), no CDR3, stop codons, out-of-frame junctions, or ambiguous translated residues. A V3J clonotype was defined by an identical inferred V gene, J gene, and CDR3 amino acid sequence. Percentage overlap between repertoires was calculated by dividing the number of shared unique clonotypes by the size of the smaller repertoire. Three approaches were used to assess repertoire richness: RTK rarefaction, the Chao1 estimator, and Recon v2.1 estimates of unobserved clonotypes. For all TCRbeta clonotypes obtained by the gDNA method from a handful of donors, generation probabilities were computed with OLGA. This immuneACCESS table, as held by TCRdb, lists in-frame sequences with V and J called but not all clones. Of the missing ones, under half trace to an unresolved V gene in checked studies; the others have no known cause. V and J calls plus clone size are reproduced from that table; the DNA served to infer D and trimming. The sample table lists 600,000 to 750,000 clones, 72% of them with a count of one. The ten largest clones represent less than 2% of the sample.

Sequencing input: memory CD4+ T cells sorted from blood. The sample's cell subset or site label, in plain terms: CD45RA-negative fraction. The chain uses TRBV21-1 and TRBJ2-5; TRBD2, the table's D call, lacks a check against the DNA. TRBV21-1 is marked as a pseudogene. This clonotype originated in a young woman in good health. The bases read TGTGCCAGTAGCAAAGTCCTAGCGGGAGTCAGGGAGACCCAGTACTTC. Its amino acids are CASSKVLAGVRETQYF.